The 15 T cell receptor beta chains below all came from one sample that was sequenced in a study of cytomegalovirus exposure and HLA in healthy donors. PCR primers comprised 60 Vbeta and 13 Jbeta primers. Profiling relied on immunoSEQ multiplex PCR, and the TCRdb table lists in-frame clones only, not all of them. The table has 200,000 to 250,000 clones, roughly 84% seen once. Input material: PBMCs. These receptors all come from a boy between 2 and 10 years old in good health and CMV-seronegative.

This chain uses TRBV7-9 with TRBJ1-5; D uncertain. The V gene's germline CDR1 is SEHNR and CDR2 FQNEAQ (reference sequence). The length of the CDR3 is 15 residues. V lost 3 bases and J lost 6, with 15 bases in between. CDR3: CASSLASHGGQPQHF. CDR3 coding DNA: TGTGCCAGCAGCTTGGCATCCCATGGTGGTCAGCCCCAGCATTTT.

This chain links TRBV20-1 with TRBJ2-1; D is unclear. Germline V gene lookup returns CDR1 DFQATT and CDR2 SNEGSKA (reference sequence). The CDR3 is made up of 10 amino acids. V was trimmed by 3 bases and J by 7 bases, leaving 4 bases between them. CDR3 residues: CSARENEQFF. The DNA of the CDR3 is TGCAGTGCTAGGGAGAATGAGCAGTTCTTC.

This chain links TRBV5-1 with TRBJ1-4; D not resolved. Between the trimmed V and J ends, which lost 4 bases and 0 bases, there was a span of 10 bases. CDR1 is SGHRS, CDR2 YFSETQ, per germline. This CDR3 spans 15 amino acids. DNA of the CDR3: TGCGCCAGCAGCAATTCCGGAGCAACTAATGAAAAACTGTTTTTT. Encoded protein: CASSNSGATNEKLFF.

The chain joins TRBV9 to TRBJ2-1; 13 bases are a match to TRBD2. V shed 3 bases, J shed 1 base, and the junction held 13 bases outside the gene matches. CDR1 is SGDLS and CDR2 is YYNGEE in the germline V gene. CDR3 size: 20 residues. The CDR3 reads CASSGTSGSIMGSSYNEQFF. In nucleotides, the CDR3 is TGTGCCAGCAGCGGGACTAGCGGGAGCATTATGGGTTCTTCCTACAATGAGCAGTTCTTC.

The genes are TRBV7-3 and TRBJ1-6; D may be TRBD1 (5 bases). The CDR3 covers 13 residues. Trimming removed 3 bases at V and 10 bases at J, with 10 bases between. Germline CDR1 is SGHTA and CDR2 is FQGTGA. CDR3 in amino acids: CASSFGGDSPLHF. Here the CDR3 DNA reads TGTGCCAGCAGCTTCGGCGGGGACTCACCCCTCCACTTT.

J is TRBJ1-2 and V is TRBV13; 10 bases map to TRBD1. The ends lost 4 bases at V and 8 bases at J; junction bases unmatched: 1. Looked up from germline, CDR1 is PRHDT and CDR2 is FYEKMQ (reference sequence). The CDR3 length is 12 residues. Here the CDR3 reads CASSWDRGGYTF. The CDR3, as DNA: TGTGCCAGCAGCTGGGACAGGGGAGGCTACACCTTC.

This clone was detected once. J is TRBJ1-1 and V is TRBV29-1; D gene unclear. Germline V CDR1 and CDR2: SQVTM, ANQGSEA. Trimming stripped 7 bases from V and 3 bases from J, with 15 bases between. This CDR3 spans 13 amino acids. CDR3 residues: CSALGGIHTEAFF. DNA of the CDR3: TGCAGCGCCCTTGGAGGGATACACACTGAAGCTTTCTTT.

This chain connects TRBV9 to TRBJ1-2; D may be TRBD1 (5 bases). This CDR3 is built from 18 residues. The V end lost 0 bases, the J end lost 4 bases, and 22 bases lay between the germline ends. Germline assignment: CDR1 SGDLS and CDR2 YYNGEE. The CDR3 region is CASSVAERGAGRTYGYTF. The CDR3 DNA reads as TGTGCCAGCAGCGTAGCCGAGCGTGGGGCAGGGAGGACCTATGGCTACACCTTC.

The chain recombines TRBV2 with TRBJ1-2; D might be TRBD1 (6 bases). This CDR3 is 14 amino acids long. V was clipped by 5 bases and J by 14 bases, with 24 bases between them. Per the germline V gene, CDR1 is SNHLY and CDR2 is FYNNEI. The DNA for the CDR3 is TGTGCCAGCAGTCCCCTATACGCGGACAGTTGGAAAACCTTC. Translated, it gives CASSPLYADSWKTF.

This sequence joins TRBV11-2 and TRBJ2-3, with 8 bases fitting TRBD1. Germline lookup yields CDR1 SGHAT and CDR2 FQNNGV. This CDR3 comprises 15 residues. V lost 5 bases to trimming and J lost 1 base; unmatched junction nucleotides: 5. CDR3 DNA: TGTGCCAGCAGCCGGACAGGGCAAGGCACAGATACGCAGTATTTT. This codes for CASSRTGQGTDTQYF.

This clone came up once. This rearrangement joins TRBV7-2 to TRBJ1-1, with unresolved D. The CDR3 is 13 residues long. V lost 1 base and J lost 5, with 8 bases in between. Germline CDR1 is SGHTA and CDR2 is FQGNSA. This CDR3 is CASSLGTGTEAFF. The CDR3 DNA sequence: TGTGCCAGCAGCTTAGGCACGGGGACTGAAGCTTTCTTT.

The chain uses TRBV23-1 and TRBJ2-6; 12 bases agree with TRBD1. TRBV23-1 is assigned to the ORF class and has an uncertain function. With V trimmed by 7 bases and J by 0 bases, 13 bases remained unmatched. This CDR3 is built from 20 residues. The CDR3 coding sequence is TGCGCCAGCACAGGTGGGGACAGGGGGCCTTTTTACTCTGGGGCCAACGTCCTGACTTTC. Translation: CASTGGDRGPFYSGANVLTF.

The rearrangement links TRBV5-4 to TRBJ1-2; a weak D match, TRBD1 (5 bases). This CDR3 is 17 amino acids long. The V gene's germline CDR1 is SGHNT and CDR2 YYREEE (reference sequence). Trimming removed 0 bases from V and 3 bases from J, with 18 bases in between. CDR3: CASSLGGSGREYYGYTF. CDR3 bases: TGTGCCAGCAGCTTGGGGGGATCAGGCAGGGAATACTATGGCTACACCTTC. The whole variable domain, filled in from reference TRBV5-4 and TRBJ1-2, reads ETGVTQSPTHLIKTRGQQVTLRCSSQSGHNTVSWYQQALGQGPQFIFQYYREEENGRGNFPPRFSGLQFPNYSSELNVNALELDDSALYLCASSLGGSGREYYGYTFGSGTRLTVV.

The chain uses TRBV11-2 and TRBJ2-5; TRBD1 agrees at 11 bases. The CDR3 is 15 residues long. Trimming removed 6 bases from V and 5 bases from J; junction bases left unmatched: 8. Germline loops: CDR1 SGHAT, CDR2 FQNNGV. The CDR3 region is CASSESGTGGETQYF. CDR3 DNA sequence: TGTGCCAGCAGTGAATCCGGGACAGGGGGGGAGACCCAGTACTTC.

This chain links TRBV9 with TRBJ1-6, with unresolved D. Germline-derived CDR1 and CDR2 are SGDLS and YYNGEE. V shed 0 bases and J shed 3 bases, with 7 bases lying between them. CDR3 size: 15 residues. Here the CDR3 DNA reads TGTGCCAGCAGCGTAGGGCAACGCTATAATTCACCCCTCCACTTT. Its protein is CASSVGQRYNSPLHF.